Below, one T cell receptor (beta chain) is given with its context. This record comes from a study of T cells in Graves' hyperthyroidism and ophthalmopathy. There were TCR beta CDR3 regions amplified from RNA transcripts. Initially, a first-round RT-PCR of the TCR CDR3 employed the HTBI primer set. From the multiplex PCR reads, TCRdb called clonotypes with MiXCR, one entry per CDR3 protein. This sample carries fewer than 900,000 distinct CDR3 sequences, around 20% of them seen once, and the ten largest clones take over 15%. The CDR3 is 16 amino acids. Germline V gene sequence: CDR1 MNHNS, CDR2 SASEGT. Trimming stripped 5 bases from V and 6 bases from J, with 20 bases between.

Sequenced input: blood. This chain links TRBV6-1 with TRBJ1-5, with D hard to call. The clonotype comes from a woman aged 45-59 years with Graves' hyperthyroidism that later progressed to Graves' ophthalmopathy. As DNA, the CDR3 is TGTGCCAGCAGTACCGCGGTTGAACCTATTCTTCAGCCCCAGCATTTT. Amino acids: CASSTAVEPILQPQHF.